This is a list of T cell receptor beta chains from one sample in a study of technical replicates of blood from a handful of donors. Generated by immunoSEQ multiplex PCR, the TCRdb table keeps only in-frame clones and is missing some. The sample has approximately 76,000 clones, around 85% seen once. Source material: PBMCs. All receptors derive from a human donor in good health. Some clones in this sample may be carry-over from other donors' samples. CDR3s include the opening cysteine and the closing phenylalanine or tryptophan. For some rows the clone size is stated as once, few or many, or as a class when expanded; others skip it.

j_call cdr3_length v_call clone_size cdr3_aa
TRBJ1-3 13 TRBV29-1 . CSGRDSPGNTIYF
TRBJ2-1 17 TRBV11-2 . CASSLGASGGPNNEQFF
TRBJ2-5 15 TRBV5-1 . CASSLASGIQETQYF
TRBJ1-1 13 TRBV30 once CAWASGSATMAFF
TRBJ2-1 15 TRBV27 . CASSLIVVGLNEQFF
TRBJ2-3 15 TRBV21-1 . CASTYAGQGTDTQYF
TRBJ2-7 14 TRBV4-2 . CASSPGLGAYEQYF
TRBJ1-2 12 TRBV29-1 . CSVEGQGHGYTF
TRBJ2-3 17 TRBV19 . CASSIVCGQRCTDTQYF
TRBJ1-2 16 TRBV28 . CASSAVGQGLFYGYTF
TRBJ2-7 15 TRBV9 few CASSPTSGSSYEQYF
TRBJ2-5 14 TRBV4-2 . CASSQEGADETQYF
TRBJ2-3 14 TRBV27 . CASRMRGSTDTQYF
TRBJ2-7 17 TRBV4-3 . CASSQEFGQGGSYEQYF
TRBJ1-2 13 TRBV10-1 . CASSEMGEGGYTF
TRBJ1-5 14 TRBV6-5 . CASSLQGFGQPQHF
TRBJ2-5 19 TRBV7-9 . CASSPPWRIGNKYQETQYF
TRBJ1-3 16 TRBV7-9 . CASSLDPLSSGNTIYF
TRBJ1-1 13 TRBV19 few CASSTRGNTEAFF
TRBJ2-3 12 TRBV5-4 . CASSWDRDTQYF
TRBJ2-7 13 TRBV7-2 . CASTRDSSYEQYF
TRBJ1-4 15 TRBV9 . CASSAGHTGFEKLFF
TRBJ2-7 13 TRBV7-9 once CASSSSGSYEQYF
TRBJ2-7 12 TRBV5-1 . CASSPDRGEQYF
TRBJ2-7 14 TRBV5-1 once CASSLTSASYEQYF
TRBJ2-7 14 TRBV30 . CAWSTGTGAYEQYF
TRBJ2-5 13 TRBV2 . CASRRDREETQYF
TRBJ2-3 15 TRBV4-3 . CASSQVAGGTDTQYF
TRBJ2-5 17 TRBV7-9 once CASSSGLRGGVGETQYF
TRBJ1-2 14 TRBV5-1 . CASSFLTGSYGYTF
TRBJ2-1 17 TRBV4-3 . CASSQWDSRAGFNEQFF
TRBJ2-2 16 TRBV14 . CASSPVTGGNTGELFF
TRBJ2-2 16 TRBV7-3 . CASSPGGTANTGELFF
TRBJ2-7 15 TRBV7-3 . CASSAAAGPGYEQYF
TRBJ1-6 13 TRBV6-5 . CASTRDTNSPLHF
TRBJ2-1 15 TRBV11-2 . CASSFGTNEDNEQFF
TRBJ2-1 13 TRBV13 . CASSWSPYNEQFF
TRBJ1-4 15 TRBV5-6 . CASSLLPAAGEKLFF
TRBJ1-5 13 TRBV27 . CASSLRRNQPQHF
TRBJ2-1 15 TRBV5-4 . CASSVGLAGGNEQFF
TRBJ2-1 12 TRBV2 . CASSDRNNEQFF
TRBJ2-2 16 TRBV7-9 . CASLSGTSGNTGELFF
TRBJ2-1 14 TRBV29-1 . CSVDPSGGYNEQFF
TRBJ2-7 15 TRBV4-1 . CASSQEVSGSYEQYF
TRBJ2-2 13 TRBV11-2 . CASRSSFTGELFF
TRBJ1-1 13 TRBV27 . CASSSAMNTEAFF
TRBJ2-5 16 TRBV5-6 . CASSPKWSGQQETQYF
TRBJ2-3 14 TRBV7-2 . CASSSKSGPDTQYF